Listed here are 3 T cell receptor beta chains from one sample, sequenced in a study of T-cell memory formation after mild COVID-19. TCRdb re-called the 5' RACE reads with MiXCR, one entry per CDR3 protein. The repertoire holds some 440,000 distinct CDR3 sequences, with approximately 25% as singletons. The specimen was PBMCs or a T cell subset sorted from them (not recorded which). These receptors originate from an adult woman who had mild COVID-19 (a few samples of this study predate the infection). Cell type and time point are not known.

The CDR3 nucleotides read TGTGCCAGCAGCTTAGAACCTAGCGGAGTCACAGATACGCAGTATTTT. It codes for CASSLEPSGVTDTQYF. J is TRBJ2-3 and V is TRBV7-6, with 7 bases that match TRBD2. The germline V gene has CDR1 SGHVS and CDR2 FNYEAQ. J gave up 2 bases and V 1 base, and 6 bases lay outside the gene matches. This CDR3 spans 16 amino acids.

This clonotype was seen more than once but under ten times. The chain couples TRBV28 to TRBJ2-2, with no clear D. V lost 4 bases, J lost 0 bases, and 9 bases lay in between. This CDR3 has 15 residues. CDR1 is MDHEN and CDR2 is SYDVKM in the germline V gene. This CDR3 reads CASSSGSSNTGELFF. DNA for the CDR3: TGTGCCAGCAGTTCTGGCAGTTCGAACACCGGGGAGCTGTTTTTT.

V is TRBV7-9 and J is TRBJ1-1, with D possibly matching TRBD1 (5 bases). This CDR3 spans 13 amino acids. Germline V gene data show CDR1 as SEHNR and CDR2 as FQNEAQ (reference sequence). Trimming cost V 5 bases and J 8 bases, with 15 bases left between them. CDR3: CASSLREGLEAFF. The CDR3 region has the DNA TGTGCCAGCAGCCTCCGCGAGGGGTTGGAAGCTTTCTTT. The complete variable domain, with remaining parts taken from reference TRBV7-9 and TRBJ1-1, reads DTGVSQNPRHKITKRGQNVTFRCDPISEHNRLYWYRQTLGQGPEFLTYFQNEAQLEKSRLLSDRFSAERPKGSFSTLEIQRTEQGDSAMYLCASSLREGLEAFFGQGTRLTVV.